This TCR beta chain was obtained from a study of T cell responses to AZD1222 COVID-19 vaccine. This clone was detected only once. What it binds is not known. Using immunoSEQ multiplex PCR, the repertoire was profiled, and TCRdb retains in-frame clones only, with some absent. This sample yields under 150,000 clones, of which around nine tenths are seen a single time; 5.2% belongs to the top ten. Study observations and caveats: Donors skewed white British and female; clonal diversity was possibly underestimated. Repertoire sampling was restricted to post-peak T cell response timepoints.

The sample in question was peripheral blood, obtained on day 0 of AZD1222 vaccination. The source is an adult in good health.

Written as DNA, the CDR3 is TGCGCCAGCAGCCAAGATCCCACCGGGACGGGGAACATTCAGTACTTC. Encoded protein: CASSQDPTGTGNIQYF. The genes are TRBV4-3 and TRBJ2-4, with D perhaps being TRBD1 or TRBD2 (5 bases each). Trimming took 0 bases from V and 7 from J, leaving 16 bases between them. From germline, CDR1 is LGHNA and CDR2 YSLEER. This CDR3 is built from 16 residues.